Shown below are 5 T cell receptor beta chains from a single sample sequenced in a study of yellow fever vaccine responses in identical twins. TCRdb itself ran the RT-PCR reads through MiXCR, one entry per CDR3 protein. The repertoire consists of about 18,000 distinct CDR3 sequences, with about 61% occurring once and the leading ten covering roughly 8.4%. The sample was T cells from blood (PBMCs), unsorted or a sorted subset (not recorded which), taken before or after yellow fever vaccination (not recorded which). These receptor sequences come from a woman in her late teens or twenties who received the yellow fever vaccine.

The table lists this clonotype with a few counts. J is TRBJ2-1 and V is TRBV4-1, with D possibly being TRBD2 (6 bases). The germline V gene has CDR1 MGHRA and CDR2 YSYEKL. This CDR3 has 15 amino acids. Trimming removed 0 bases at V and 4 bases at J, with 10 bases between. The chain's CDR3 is CASSQESSGYNEQFF. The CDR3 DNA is TGCGCCAGCAGCCAAGAAAGTAGCGGATACAATGAGCAGTTCTTC.

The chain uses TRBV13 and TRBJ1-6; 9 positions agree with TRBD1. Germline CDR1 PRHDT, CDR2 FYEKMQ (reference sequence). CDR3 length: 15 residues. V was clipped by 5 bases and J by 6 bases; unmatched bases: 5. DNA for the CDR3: TGTGCCAGCAGCGACCGGGACAGGGTTAATTCACCCCTCCACTTT. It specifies CASSDRDRVNSPLHF.

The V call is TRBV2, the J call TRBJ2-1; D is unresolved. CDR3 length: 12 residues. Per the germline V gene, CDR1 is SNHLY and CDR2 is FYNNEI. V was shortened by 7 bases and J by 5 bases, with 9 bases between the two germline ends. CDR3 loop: CASIYDHNEQFF. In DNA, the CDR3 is TGTGCCAGCATTTACGACCACAATGAGCAGTTCTTC.

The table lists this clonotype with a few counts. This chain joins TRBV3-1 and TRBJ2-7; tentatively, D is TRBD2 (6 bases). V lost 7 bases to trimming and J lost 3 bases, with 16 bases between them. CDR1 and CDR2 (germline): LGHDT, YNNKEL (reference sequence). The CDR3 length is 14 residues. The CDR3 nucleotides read TGTGCCAGCACCCCCGGGGGAAGCATCTACGAGCAGTACTTC. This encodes CASTPGGSIYEQYF.

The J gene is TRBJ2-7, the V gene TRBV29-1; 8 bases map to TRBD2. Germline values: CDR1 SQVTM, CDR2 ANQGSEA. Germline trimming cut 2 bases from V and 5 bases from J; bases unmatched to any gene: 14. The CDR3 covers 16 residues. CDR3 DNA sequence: TGCAGCGTTGAAATATTGGCGGCCGGGACTAGGAACGAGCAGTACTTC. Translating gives CSVEILAAGTRNEQYF.